This T cell receptor beta chain was observed in a study of T cells after somatic rescue of genetic block. The CDR3 extends over 12 amino acids. The germline gives CDR1 ENHRY, CDR2 SYGVKD. Trimming removed 7 bases from V and 9 bases from J; junction bases left unmatched: 8. Some clones are missing from TCRdb's copy, which holds only in-frame ones; the method was immunoSEQ multiplex PCR. This table has 11,000 to 15,000 clones, approximately 70% appearing once. The chain combines TRBV10-3 with TRBJ2-5; 7 nucleotides line up with TRBD2. The source is a boy younger than 18. What was sequenced was peripheral blood mononuclear cells (PBMCs). The CDR3 nucleotides are TGTGCCATCAATGGGGGAGGGGATGCCCAGTACTTC. Translating gives CAINGGGDAQYF.